This section outlines one T cell receptor (beta chain) sequence together with its context. V was trimmed by 6 bases and J by 6 bases, leaving 12 bases between them. Germline-derived CDR1 and CDR2 are MGHDK and SYGVNS. CDR3 size: 12 residues. Template switching (which added a universal primer site) was used, and cDNA carried unique molecular identifiers. TCRdb analysed the 5' RACE reads with MiXCR anew, one entry per CDR3 protein. The sample lists some 200,000 distinct CDR3 sequences, around 8.1% seen once, with 1.9% in the top ten. This entry comes from a study of identical twins. Another study also made use of these data, one on yellow fever vaccine responses in identical twins.

The sequence was collected from a woman aged 18-30 years in good health. The chain carries TRBV25-1 and TRBJ2-7; D is perhaps TRBD2 (6 bases). The sequencing input was memory (CD45RO+) T cells sorted from blood. CDR3 DNA: TGTGCCAGCAGACCGGGACTCCGCGAGCAGTACTTC. Protein product: CASRPGLREQYF.